The sequence of this T cell receptor (beta chain) was determined in a study of CD8+ T cells in alopecia areata. The germline gives CDR1 MGHDK, CDR2 SYGVNS. V lost 10 bases to trimming and J lost 5 bases, with 15 bases between them. The CDR3 consists of 12 residues. Treatment described: oral pan-JAK inhibitor, 5-10 mg twice daily. Peripheral blood and lesional scalp punch biopsies were taken from alopecia areata patients. Extraction of RNA preceded its reverse transcription into cDNA, which served as the sequencing template. Produced via immunoSEQ multiplex PCR; TCRdb's table is partial and in-frame only. The repertoire consists of about 210,000 clones, with just over 65% occurring once and the leading ten covering approximately 1.2%. Points on this clone: The antigen is unknown.

General observations from the study: Because one nonresponder was included, the link of baseline CD8+ expansion to response is considered uncertain.

This chain joins TRBV25-1 and TRBJ2-7, with unresolved D. The source of this sequence is a human donor with alopecia areata. The sequences come from CD4+ T cells sorted from blood, collected at week 44, from a patient treated with tofacitinib. The DNA for the CDR3 is TGTGCCACCGCGGACGTCATAGACGAGCAGTACTTC. Its protein is CATADVIDEQYF.